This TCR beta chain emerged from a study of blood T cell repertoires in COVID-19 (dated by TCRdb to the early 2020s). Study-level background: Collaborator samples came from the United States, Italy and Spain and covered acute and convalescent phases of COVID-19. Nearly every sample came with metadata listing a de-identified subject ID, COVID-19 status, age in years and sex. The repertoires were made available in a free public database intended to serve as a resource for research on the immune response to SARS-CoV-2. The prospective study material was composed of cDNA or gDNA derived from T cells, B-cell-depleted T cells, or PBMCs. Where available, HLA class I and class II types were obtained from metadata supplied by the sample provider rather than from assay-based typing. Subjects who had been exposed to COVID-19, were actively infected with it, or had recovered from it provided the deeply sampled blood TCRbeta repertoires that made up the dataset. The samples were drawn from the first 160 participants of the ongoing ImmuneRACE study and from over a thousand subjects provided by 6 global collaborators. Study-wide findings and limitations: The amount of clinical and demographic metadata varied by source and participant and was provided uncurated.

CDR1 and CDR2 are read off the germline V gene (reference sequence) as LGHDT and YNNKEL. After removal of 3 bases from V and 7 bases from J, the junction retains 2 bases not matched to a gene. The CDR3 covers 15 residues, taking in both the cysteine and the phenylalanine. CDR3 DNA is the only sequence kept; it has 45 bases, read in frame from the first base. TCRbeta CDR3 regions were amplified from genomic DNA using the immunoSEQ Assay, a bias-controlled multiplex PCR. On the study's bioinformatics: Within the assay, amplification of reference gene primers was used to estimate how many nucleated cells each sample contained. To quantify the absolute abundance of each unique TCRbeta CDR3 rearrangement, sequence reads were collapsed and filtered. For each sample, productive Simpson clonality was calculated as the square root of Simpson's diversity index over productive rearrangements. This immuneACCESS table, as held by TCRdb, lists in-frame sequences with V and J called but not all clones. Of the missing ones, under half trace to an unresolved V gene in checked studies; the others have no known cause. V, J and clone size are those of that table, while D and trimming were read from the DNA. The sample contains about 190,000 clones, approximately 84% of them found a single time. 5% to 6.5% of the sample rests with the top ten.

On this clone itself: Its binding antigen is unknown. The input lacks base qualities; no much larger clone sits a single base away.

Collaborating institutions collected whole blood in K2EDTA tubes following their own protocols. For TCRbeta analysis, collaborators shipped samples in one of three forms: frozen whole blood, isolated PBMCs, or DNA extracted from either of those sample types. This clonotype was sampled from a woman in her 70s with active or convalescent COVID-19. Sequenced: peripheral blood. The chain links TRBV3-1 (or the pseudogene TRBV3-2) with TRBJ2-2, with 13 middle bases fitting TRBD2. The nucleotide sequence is TGTGCCAGCAGCCAGGGACTAGCGGGATTCGGGGAGCTGTTTTTT. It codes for CASSQGLAGFGELFF.